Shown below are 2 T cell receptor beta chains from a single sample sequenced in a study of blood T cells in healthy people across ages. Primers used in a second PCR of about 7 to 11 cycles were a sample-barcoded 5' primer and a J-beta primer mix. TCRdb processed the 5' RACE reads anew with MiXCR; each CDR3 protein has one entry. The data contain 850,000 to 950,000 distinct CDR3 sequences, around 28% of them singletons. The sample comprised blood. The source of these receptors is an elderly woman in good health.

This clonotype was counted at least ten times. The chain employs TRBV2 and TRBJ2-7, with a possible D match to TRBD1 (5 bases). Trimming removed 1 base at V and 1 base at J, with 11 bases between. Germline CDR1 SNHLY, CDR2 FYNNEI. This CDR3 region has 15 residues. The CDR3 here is CASSEETGSSYEQYF. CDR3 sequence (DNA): TGTGCCAGCAGTGAAGAAACAGGATCGTCCTACGAGCAGTACTTC.

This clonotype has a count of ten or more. The CDR3 protein is CASSHLSSYEQYF. The CDR3 nucleotides read TGTGCCAGCAGCCACCTCAGCTCCTACGAGCAGTACTTC. V is TRBV3-1 and J is TRBJ2-7; the D is unclear. V lost 3 bases and J lost 0, with 6 bases in between. This CDR3 is built from 13 residues. Germline V CDR1 and CDR2: LGHDT, YNNKEL (reference sequence).